The entry below describes one T cell receptor beta chain. This specimen belongs to a study of technical replicates of blood from a handful of donors. Clones were sequenced by immunoSEQ multiplex PCR, and TCRdb holds only the in-frame ones, with some missing. The sample consists of 85,000 to 100,000 clones, around 96% of them appearing once. Germline V lookup: CDR1 MDHEN, CDR2 SYDVKM. Trimming at V came to 5 bases and at J to 10 bases, leaving 16 bases not matched to a gene. The CDR3 consists of 16 residues. Material: T cells isolated from PBMCs. The TCR was taken from a human donor in good health. V and J are TRBV28 and TRBJ1-4, with TRBD1 matching over 7 bases. CDR3: CASSPTTGTDMVKLFF. The CDR3 DNA reads as TGTGCCAGCAGTCCGACCACCGGGACAGACATGGTAAAACTGTTTTTT.